The sequence of this T cell receptor beta chain was determined in a study of blood T cell repertoires in COVID-19. The protocol was immunoSEQ multiplex PCR, while the TCRdb copy is restricted to in-frame clones and leaves out a portion. Altogether about 430,000 clones are present, 70% to 90% being singletons, with the ten largest covering roughly 1.4%. Germline CDR1 reads KGHDR; CDR2 reads SFDVKD. The V gene end was trimmed by 5 bases and the J gene end by 3 bases; junction bases not matched to a gene: 7. The CDR3 extends over 16 amino acids. Sequencing used PBMCs or T cells enriched from blood (not recorded which). This TCR was recovered from a woman in her late teens or twenties who had been exposed to COVID-19. V usage is TRBV24-1 and J usage is TRBJ2-3; 10 bases are a match to TRBD1. CDR3 sequence reads: CATSGGGTGDTDTQYF. CDR3 nucleotides: TGTGCCACCAGTGGAGGAGGGACAGGGGATACAGATACGCAGTATTTT.